The next 26 T cell receptor beta chains were all read from a single sample in a study of cytomegalovirus exposure and HLA in healthy donors (dated by TCRdb to 2015 to 2018). Library construction relied on the immunoSEQ multiplex PCR assay. For the multiplex PCR, a mixture combining 60 forward primers for TCR Vbeta segments and 13 reverse primers for TCR Jbeta segments was used. The immuneACCESS repertoire file appears here via TCRdb, limited to in-frame rearrangements. These files lack a portion of the clones; in checked studies, under half of the deficit traces to unresolved V genes, and the cause of the others is not known. The sample contains tens of thousands of clones, around 80% of them found a single time. The ten most abundant clones make up roughly 3.9% of the sample. The specimen sequenced was PBMCs. Every receptor here comes from a woman between 40 and 55 years old in good health and CMV-seronegative.

This clone has just a few counts. The genes are TRBV29-1 and TRBJ1-4; 7 bases map to TRBD1. Losses at the gene ends were 6 bases for V and 6 bases for J; bases not matched to a gene: 7. Germline V gene lookup returns CDR1 SQVTM and CDR2 ANQGSEA. The CDR3 is 13 amino acids. DNA of the CDR3: TGCAGCGTGGGTGGCAGGGGGGATGAAAAACTGTTTTTT. It encodes CSVGGRGDEKLFF.

This chain uses TRBV4-1 with TRBJ2-1, with D maybe TRBD2 (5 bases). The CDR3 runs 15 residues. CDR1 and CDR2 from the germline V gene are MGHRA and YSYEKL. Trimming removed 0 bases from V and 6 bases from J, with 12 bases in between. The chain's CDR3 is CASSQDPGDGNEQFF. CDR3 sequence (DNA): TGCGCCAGCAGCCAAGATCCCGGGGATGGCAATGAGCAGTTCTTC.

The rearrangement uses TRBV4-2 and TRBJ2-7; TRBD1 is a possible D gene (6 bases). This CDR3 spans 15 amino acids. Trimming removed 2 bases from V and 4 bases from J, with 15 bases in between. Germline V gene lookup returns CDR1 LGHNA and CDR2 YNFKEQ. This CDR3 is CASSQLDSELYEQYF. Written as DNA, the CDR3 is TGTGCCAGCAGCCAACTGGACAGTGAGCTATACGAGCAGTACTTC.

The CDR3 DNA sequence: TGTGCCAGCAGCTTCCCGCTAGCGGGTGCAGATACGCAGTATTTT. Its translation: CASSFPLAGADTQYF. This rearrangement joins TRBV11-2 to TRBJ2-3, with 8 positions matching TRBD2. V trimming: 3 bases; J trimming: 4 bases; junction bases outside the gene matches: 6. Germline V lookup: CDR1 SGHAT, CDR2 FQNNGV. The CDR3 consists of 15 residues.

The chain carries TRBV9 and TRBJ1-3, with a tentative D call TRBD1 (5 bases). Between the trimmed V and J ends, which lost 3 bases and 0 bases, there was a span of 13 bases. CDR1 SGDLS and CDR2 YYNGEE come from the germline V gene. CDR3 length equals 16 residues. CDR3 residues: CASSARGGDSGNTIYF. DNA of the CDR3: TGTGCCAGCAGCGCCCGGGGGGGGGACTCTGGAAACACCATATATTTT. The whole variable domain, remainder taken from reference TRBV9 and TRBJ1-3, is DSGVTQTPKHLITATGQRVTLRCSPRSGDLSVYWYQQSLDQGLQFLIQYYNGEERAKGNILERFSAQQFPDLHSELNLSSLELGDSALYFCASSARGGDSGNTIYFGEGSWLTVV.

V and J are TRBV4-3 and TRBJ2-1, with 7 bases that match TRBD2. The CDR3 length is 15 residues. The germline gives CDR1 LGHNA, CDR2 YSLEER. V lost 0 bases to trimming and J lost 3 bases; unmatched junction nucleotides: 2. The CDR3, as DNA: TGCGCCAGCAGCCAAGACCGGGACTACTACAATGAGCAGTTCTTC. Its translation: CASSQDRDYYNEQFF.

The V gene is TRBV28, the J gene TRBJ2-1; 11 bases agree with TRBD2. J gave up 6 bases and V 5 bases, and 6 bases lay outside the gene matches. The CDR3 has 15 amino acids. CDR1 and CDR2 (germline): MDHEN, SYDVKM. CDR3 sequence: CASSPRLAGFNEQFF. Here the CDR3 DNA reads TGTGCCAGCAGTCCTCGACTAGCGGGATTCAATGAGCAGTTCTTC.

This clone was picked up one time. The chain employs TRBV6-6 and TRBJ2-7, with TRBD2 as a possible D gene (6 bases). CDR1 MNHNY and CDR2 SVGAGI come from the germline V gene (reference sequence). V was pared by 6 bases and J by 2 bases, with 8 bases between. CDR3 length: 12 residues. The CDR3 here is CASRGGTYEQYF. CDR3 nucleotide sequence: TGTGCCAGCAGAGGCGGGACCTACGAGCAGTACTTC.

This clone was counted once. The chain combines TRBV9 with TRBJ2-3; no definite D call. CDR1 is SGDLS, CDR2 YYNGEE, per germline. The CDR3 loop spans 12 amino acids. V lost 0 bases to trimming and J lost 3 bases, with 2 bases between them. For the CDR3, the DNA is TGTGCCAGCAGCGTAGCTACAGATACGCAGTATTTT. This translates into CASSVATDTQYF.

The chain recombines TRBV11-3 with TRBJ2-1, with 10 bases that match TRBD1. Germline loops: CDR1 SGHNT, CDR2 YENEEA. CDR3 length: 16 amino acids. The V gene end was trimmed by 5 bases and the J gene end by 4 bases; junction bases not matched to a gene: 8. CDR3 bases: TGTGCCAGCAGCCGACGGACAGGGGGGCAATACAATGAGCAGTTCTTC. Protein sequence: CASSRRTGGQYNEQFF.

This clone was counted a few times. The J gene is TRBJ2-7, the V gene TRBV11-1; TRBD2 might be the D (5 bases). Deletions cut 5 bases from V and 7 bases from J, with 24 bases between. The CDR3 is 16 residues long. CDR1 SGHAT and CDR2 FQDESV come from the germline V gene (reference sequence). The CDR3, as DNA: TGTGCCAGCAGCCCCGCCCAAGTCTGGAGGACGGGAGAGCAGTACTTC. It encodes CASSPAQVWRTGEQYF.

J is TRBJ2-5 and V is TRBV18, with TRBD1 matching over 9 bases. Germline V gene lookup returns CDR1 KGHSH and CDR2 LQKENI. J lost 4 bases, V lost 4 bases, and 4 bases had no gene match. The CDR3 has 14 residues. CDR3 DNA: TGTGCCAGCTCACGACAGGGGGGAAGAGAGACCCAGTACTTC. Its translation is CASSRQGGRETQYF.

V usage is TRBV19 and J usage is TRBJ1-1; no clear D. The CDR3 is 14 amino acids. Trimming left V 3 bases short and J 2 bases short, with 10 bases between. The germline V gene has CDR1 LNHDA and CDR2 SQIVND (reference sequence). Here the CDR3 DNA reads TGTGCCAGTAGTATCGGGAGGGTAAACACTGAAGCTTTCTTT. Residues: CASSIGRVNTEAFF. The full variable domain, rest sourced from reference TRBV19 and TRBJ1-1, is DGGITQSPKYLFRKEGQNVTLSCEQNLNHDAMYWYRQDPGQGLRLIYYSQIVNDFQKGDIAEGYSVSREKKESFPLTVTSAQKNPTAFYLCASSIGRVNTEAFFGQGTRLTVV.

This chain connects TRBV29-1 to TRBJ1-2; 10 nucleotides align to TRBD1. With 2 bases clipped from V and 6 bases from J, the junction kept 6 bases outside the gene matches. The CDR3 contains 14 residues. In germline, CDR1 is SQVTM, CDR2 ANQGSEA. CDR3 loop: CSVEPGQGGNGYTF. The CDR3, as DNA: TGCAGCGTTGAACCCGGACAGGGGGGCAATGGCTACACCTTC.

The rearrangement joins TRBV29-1 to TRBJ2-5; 11 nucleotides align to TRBD2. This CDR3 is 18 amino acids long. CDR1 and CDR2 from the germline V gene are SQVTM and ANQGSEA. With V trimmed by 7 bases and J by 4 bases, 20 bases remained unmatched. The DNA for the CDR3 is TGCAGCGCTGAGAGGTGGAGTAGCGGGAGGGAGTGGGGAGAGACCCAGTACTTC. Protein sequence: CSAERWSSGREWGETQYF.

This rearrangement joins TRBV25-1 to TRBJ2-2; possible D gene TRBD2, 6 bases. Per germline, CDR1 MGHDK and CDR2 SYGVNS. CDR3 length: 15 residues. Deletions cut 3 bases from V and 4 bases from J, with 12 bases between. The DNA for the CDR3 is TGTGCCAGCAGTGATGCGGGGAAAATCACCGGGGAGCTGTTTTTT. Translating it yields CASSDAGKITGELFF.

A few counts support this clone. The gene calls are TRBV27 and TRBJ1-1, with D perhaps matching TRBD1 (5 bases). Trimming left V 6 bases short and J 2 bases short, with 10 bases between. The V gene's germline CDR1 is MNHEY and CDR2 SMNVEV (reference sequence). This CDR3 is 13 amino acids long. The CDR3 reads CASSPDSNTEAFF. The CDR3 DNA reads TGTGCCAGCAGCCCAGACAGCAACACTGAAGCTTTCTTT.

This chain uses TRBV12-5 with TRBJ2-3; D may be TRBD2 (6 bases). This CDR3 region has 18 residues. V was pared by 0 bases and J by 2 bases, with 18 bases between. Germline values: CDR1 LGHNT, CDR2 FRNRAP. The CDR3 nucleotides are TGTGCTAGTGGTTTGGTAGAAAATAGCGGAAAACACACAGATACGCAGTATTTT. Translating it yields CASGLVENSGKHTDTQYF.

The chain employs TRBV19 and TRBJ2-7; 8 bases line up with TRBD1. This CDR3 has 15 residues. V was clipped by 8 bases and J by 4 bases; unmatched bases: 13. CDR1 LNHDA and CDR2 SQIVND come from the germline V gene (reference sequence). The DNA for the CDR3 is TGTGCCAGTCGGTTAACCGGGACAGGCGAGTACGAGCAGTACTTC. It codes for CASRLTGTGEYEQYF. Drawing the rest from reference TRBV19 and TRBJ2-7, the complete variable domain is DGGITQSPKYLFRKEGQNVTLSCEQNLNHDAMYWYRQDPGQGLRLIYYSQIVNDFQKGDIAEGYSVSREKKESFPLTVTSAQKNPTAFYLCASRLTGTGEYEQYFGPGTRLTVT.

The table lists this clone with a few counts. This chain's CDR3 is CASSEYGSHYEQYF. CDR3 bases: TGTGCCAGCAGTGAGTACGGGTCTCACTACGAGCAGTACTTC. V is TRBV2 and J is TRBJ2-7; D gene unclear. Germline CDR1 is SNHLY and CDR2 is FYNNEI. The CDR3 contains 14 residues. V lost 3 bases and J lost 3, with 12 bases in between.

V gene TRBV7-9 combines with J gene TRBJ1-2, with 7 positions matching TRBD1. Trimming cost V 6 bases and J 0 bases; bases outside gene matches: 19. Germline lookup yields CDR1 SEHNR and CDR2 FQNEAQ (reference sequence). This CDR3 is 19 amino acids long. The CDR3 loop is CASRPPGRDSSAANYGYTF. The CDR3, as DNA: TGTGCCAGCAGGCCCCCCGGTCGGGACAGCTCCGCAGCTAACTATGGCTACACCTTC.

This chain uses TRBV19 with TRBJ1-4; unclear D gene. CDR1 and CDR2 from the germline V gene are LNHDA and SQIVND (reference sequence). This CDR3 is built from 13 residues. Trimming removed 8 bases from V and 0 bases from J, with 7 bases in between. For the CDR3, the DNA is TGTGCCAGTCGGGATGCAACTAATGAAAAACTGTTTTTT. Residues: CASRDATNEKLFF. Drawing the rest from reference TRBV19 and TRBJ1-4, the complete variable domain is DGGITQSPKYLFRKEGQNVTLSCEQNLNHDAMYWYRQDPGQGLRLIYYSQIVNDFQKGDIAEGYSVSREKKESFPLTVTSAQKNPTAFYLCASRDATNEKLFFGSGTQLSVL.

The chain links TRBV7-9 to TRBJ2-2, with TRBD2 identical over 8 bases. The junction had 4 bases not matched to a gene; V was cut back by 5 bases and J by 2 bases. This CDR3 has 15 residues. CDR1 and CDR2 from the germline V gene are SEHNR and FQNEAQ (reference sequence). CDR3 region: CASSPGGSNTGELFF. The CDR3 DNA reads TGTGCCAGCAGCCCGGGGGGGAGTAACACCGGGGAGCTGTTTTTT.

The J gene is TRBJ2-2, the V gene TRBV7-6; D perhaps matches TRBD1 (6 bases). V gave up 1 base and J gave up 6 bases, with 12 bases separating them. The length of the CDR3 is 15 residues. Germline CDR1 reads SGHVS; CDR2 reads FNYEAQ. The CDR3 protein is CASSLEQGLPGELFF. The CDR3 region has the DNA TGTGCCAGCAGCTTAGAACAGGGTTTACCCGGGGAGCTGTTTTTT.

J is TRBJ1-5 and V is TRBV30; D is perhaps TRBD1 (6 bases). This CDR3 region has 16 residues. Trimming took off 4 bases at V and 6 bases at J, with 22 bases between the two ends. Germline CDR1 is GTSNPN and CDR2 is SVGIG (reference sequence). Written as DNA, the CDR3 is TGTGCCTGGACCTCGCCGGGACACCCAGCTCTTCAGCCCCAGCATTTT. Its protein product is CAWTSPGHPALQPQHF.

The J gene is TRBJ2-7, the V gene TRBV4-1; 10 bases fit TRBD2. J gave up 2 bases and V 4 bases, and 5 bases lay outside the gene matches. This CDR3 has 15 amino acids. In germline, CDR1 is MGHRA, CDR2 YSYEKL. CDR3 in DNA: TGCGCCAGCAGCCCTGGGACTAGCGTCACCTACGAGCAGTACTTC. Residues: CASSPGTSVTYEQYF.